Reported below is one T cell receptor beta chain. It lacks a known antigen. No much larger clonotype is one base removed from it; base qualities were not supplied. This sample was taken from a study of T cell changes during pregnancy in multiple sclerosis (dated by TCRdb to about 2019). Regarding the study in general: The study examined how the T cell repertoire changed over the course of pregnancy in women with multiple sclerosis.

Library construction relied on the immunoSEQ multiplex PCR assay. Held by TCRdb, this immuneACCESS table contains in-frame sequences only and omits some clones. Under half of the omission traces to an unresolved V gene where checked; the cause of the rest is unknown. This sample has some 77,000 clones in its table, and more than 80% of those were observed once. The ten most abundant clones make up around 0.2% of the sample. Compared with germline, V lacks 4 bases and J lacks 6 bases; bases without a gene match: 7. Measured from the cysteine to the phenylalanine, the CDR3 is 14 residues long. The retained sequence is limited to the CDR3, 42 bases, with the frame set at the first base. CDR1 SGHDT and CDR2 YYEEEE were looked up in the germline V gene.

Rearrangement joined TRBV5-6 to TRBJ2-1, with TRBD1 matching 7 junction bases. The source of this sequence is a female donor with multiple sclerosis, enrolled in a pregnancy study. The sample consisted of CD4+ T cells from peripheral blood mononuclear cells, taken before pregnancy. The sequenced DNA: TGTGCCAGCAGCCCGACAGGGATAGGCAATGAGCAGTTCTTC. This translates into CASSPTGIGNEQFF.